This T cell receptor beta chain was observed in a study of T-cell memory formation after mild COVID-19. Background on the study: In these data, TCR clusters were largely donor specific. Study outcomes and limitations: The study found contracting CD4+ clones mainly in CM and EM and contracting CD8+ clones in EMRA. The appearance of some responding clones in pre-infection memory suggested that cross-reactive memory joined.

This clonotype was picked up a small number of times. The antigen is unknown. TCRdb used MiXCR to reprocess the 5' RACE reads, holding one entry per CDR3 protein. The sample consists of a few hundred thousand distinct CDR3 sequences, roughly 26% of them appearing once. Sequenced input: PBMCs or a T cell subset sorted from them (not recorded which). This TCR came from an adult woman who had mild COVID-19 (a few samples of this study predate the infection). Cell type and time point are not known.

The CDR3, as DNA: TGTGCCAGCAGTTTCCCTACCCCCAGGGGAGTAGCCAAAAACATTCAGTACTTC. Its translation is CASSFPTPRGVAKNIQYF. The rearrangement joins TRBV27 to TRBJ2-4, with D possibly TRBD1 on 6 matching bases. The length of the CDR3 is 18 residues. The V and J ends lost 3 bases and 0 bases respectively, with 18 bases between them. In germline, CDR1 is MNHEY, CDR2 SMNVEV (reference sequence).